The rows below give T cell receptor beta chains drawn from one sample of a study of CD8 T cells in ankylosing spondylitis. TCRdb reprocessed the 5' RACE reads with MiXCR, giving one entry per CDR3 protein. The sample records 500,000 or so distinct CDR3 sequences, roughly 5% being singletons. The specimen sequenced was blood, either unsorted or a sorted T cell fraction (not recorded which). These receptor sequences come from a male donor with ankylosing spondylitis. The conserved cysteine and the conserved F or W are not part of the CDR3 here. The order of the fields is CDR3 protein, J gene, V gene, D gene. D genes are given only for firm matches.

ASSRQDFSYNEQF | TRBJ2-1 | TRBV6-1 | -
ASSLTGTGPYEQY | TRBJ2-7 | TRBV5-1 | TRBD1
ASSFDPYEQY | TRBJ2-7 | TRBV7-9 | -
SVATGGAYNEQF | TRBJ2-1 | TRBV29-1 | TRBD1
ASSILQETQY | TRBJ2-5 | TRBV6-4 | -
ASTARRTYNEQF | TRBJ2-1 | TRBV3-1 | -
ASSYSFYEQY | TRBJ2-7 | TRBV6-2/TRBV6-3 | -
ASIHANSEAF | TRBJ1-1 | TRBV6-5 | -
ASSSQGNYGYT | TRBJ1-2 | TRBV7-9 | TRBD1
ASSLGSSGNHNEQF | TRBJ2-1 | TRBV7-9 | TRBD2
ASSPGREKLF | TRBJ1-4 | TRBV28 | -
ASSLRRETTEAF | TRBJ1-1 | TRBV7-2 | -
ASSVRTFGELF | TRBJ2-2 | TRBV2 | -
ASSQPNWGRVAYEQY | TRBJ2-7 | TRBV3-1 | -
ASSPLRPTFNEKLF | TRBJ1-4 | TRBV18 | -
ASSHREGGLYPAYTGANVLT | TRBJ2-6 | TRBV25-1 | -
ASSPATGGDFEDEQY | TRBJ2-7 | TRBV5-1 | TRBD1
SVEVLGEGLGDTQY | TRBJ2-3 | TRBV29-1 | -
AKKTSGGVGRSYNEQF | TRBJ2-1 | TRBV10-3 | TRBD2
ATSRGRAASPLH | TRBJ1-6 | TRBV15 | -
AWSTGQGRQPQH | TRBJ1-5 | TRBV30 | TRBD1
ASSYWTGSNYGYT | TRBJ1-2 | TRBV6-5 | -
ASSSVYLPGGNEKLF | TRBJ1-4 | TRBV6-5 | TRBD1
ASSPGTRLSSYNSPLH | TRBJ1-6 | TRBV5-1 | -
ATLGTILEDYGYT | TRBJ1-2 | TRBV4-1 | -
ASSLAMIPGQLPYEQY | TRBJ2-7 | TRBV7-2 | -
ASSLNLMNTEAF | TRBJ1-1 | TRBV12-3/TRBV12-4 | -
SAPGTGSYEQY | TRBJ2-7 | TRBV20-1 | TRBD1
ASSLVWVAGKNEQF | TRBJ2-1 | TRBV7-2 | TRBD2
ASSLTQLNQPQH | TRBJ1-5 | TRBV7-2 | -
SARADNTEAF | TRBJ1-1 | TRBV20-1 | -
ASSLTYRGLSSGANVLT | TRBJ2-6 | TRBV5-1 | TRBD1